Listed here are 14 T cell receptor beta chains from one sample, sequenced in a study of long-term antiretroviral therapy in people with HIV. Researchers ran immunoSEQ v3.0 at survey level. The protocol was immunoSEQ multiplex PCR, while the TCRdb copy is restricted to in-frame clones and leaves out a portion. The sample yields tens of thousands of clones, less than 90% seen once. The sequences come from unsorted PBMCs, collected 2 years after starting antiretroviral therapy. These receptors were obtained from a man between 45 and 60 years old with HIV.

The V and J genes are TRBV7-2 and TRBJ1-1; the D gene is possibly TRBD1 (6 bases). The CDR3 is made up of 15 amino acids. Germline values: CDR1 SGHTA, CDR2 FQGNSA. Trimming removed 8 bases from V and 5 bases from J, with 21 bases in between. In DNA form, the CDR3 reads TGTGCCAGCGGAGGCCCAGGGGCGGGGAGGACTGAAGCTTTCTTT. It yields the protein CASGGPGAGRTEAFF.

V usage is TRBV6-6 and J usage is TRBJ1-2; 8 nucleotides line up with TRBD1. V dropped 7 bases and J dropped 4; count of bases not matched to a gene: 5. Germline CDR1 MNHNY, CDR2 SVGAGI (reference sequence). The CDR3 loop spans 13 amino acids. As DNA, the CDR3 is TGTGCCAGCACCCGGGGACAGGCCTATGGCTACACCTTC. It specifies CASTRGQAYGYTF.

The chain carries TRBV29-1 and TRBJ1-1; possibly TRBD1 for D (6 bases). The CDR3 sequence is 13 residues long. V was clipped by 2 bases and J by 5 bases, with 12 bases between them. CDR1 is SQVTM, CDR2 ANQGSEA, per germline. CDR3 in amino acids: CSVELQQGTEAFF. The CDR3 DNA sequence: TGCAGCGTTGAATTGCAACAGGGAACTGAAGCTTTCTTT.

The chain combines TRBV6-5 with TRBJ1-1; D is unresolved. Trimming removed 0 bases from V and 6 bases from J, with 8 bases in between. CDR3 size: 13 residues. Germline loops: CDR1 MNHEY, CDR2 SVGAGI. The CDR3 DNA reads TGTGCCAGCAGTTACTCGATGGTAGCTGAAGCTTTCTTT. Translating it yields CASSYSMVAEAFF.

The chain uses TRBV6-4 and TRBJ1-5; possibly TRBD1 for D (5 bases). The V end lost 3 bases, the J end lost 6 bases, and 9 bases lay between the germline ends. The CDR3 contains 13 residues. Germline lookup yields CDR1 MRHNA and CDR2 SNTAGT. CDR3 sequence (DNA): TGTGCCAGCAGTGATCGGGGGGGTCAGCCCCAGCATTTT. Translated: CASSDRGGQPQHF.

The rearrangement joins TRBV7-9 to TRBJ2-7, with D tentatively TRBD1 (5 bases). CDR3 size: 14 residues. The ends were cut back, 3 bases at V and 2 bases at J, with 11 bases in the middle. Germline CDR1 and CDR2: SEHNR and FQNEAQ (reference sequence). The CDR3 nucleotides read TGTGCCAGCAGCTTCCCAGGGAATCCCTACGAGCAGTACTTC. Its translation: CASSFPGNPYEQYF.

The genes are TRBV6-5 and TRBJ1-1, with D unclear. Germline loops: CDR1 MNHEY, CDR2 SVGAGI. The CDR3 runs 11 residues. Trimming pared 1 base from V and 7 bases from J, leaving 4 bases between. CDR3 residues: CASSYWGEAFF. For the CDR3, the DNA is TGTGCCAGCAGTTACTGGGGTGAAGCTTTCTTT.

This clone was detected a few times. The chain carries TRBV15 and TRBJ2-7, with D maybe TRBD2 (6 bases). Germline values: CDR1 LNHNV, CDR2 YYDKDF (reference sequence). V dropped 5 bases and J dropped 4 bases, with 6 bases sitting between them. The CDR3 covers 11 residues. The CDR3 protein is CATSGGYEQYF. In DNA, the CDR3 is TGTGCCACCAGCGGGGGGTACGAGCAGTACTTC.

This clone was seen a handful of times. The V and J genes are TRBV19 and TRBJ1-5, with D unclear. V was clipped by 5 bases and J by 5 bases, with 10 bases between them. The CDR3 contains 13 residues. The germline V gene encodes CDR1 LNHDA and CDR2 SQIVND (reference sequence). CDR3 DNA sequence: TGTGCCAGTAGTTTGGACGGATATCAGCCCCAGCATTTT. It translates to CASSLDGYQPQHF.

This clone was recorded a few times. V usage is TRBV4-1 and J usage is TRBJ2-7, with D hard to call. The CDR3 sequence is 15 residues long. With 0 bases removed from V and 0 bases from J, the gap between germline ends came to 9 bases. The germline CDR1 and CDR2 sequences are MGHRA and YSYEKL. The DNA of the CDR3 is TGCGCCAGCAGCCAAGAACCGAAGGGCTCCTACGAGCAGTACTTC. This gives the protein CASSQEPKGSYEQYF.

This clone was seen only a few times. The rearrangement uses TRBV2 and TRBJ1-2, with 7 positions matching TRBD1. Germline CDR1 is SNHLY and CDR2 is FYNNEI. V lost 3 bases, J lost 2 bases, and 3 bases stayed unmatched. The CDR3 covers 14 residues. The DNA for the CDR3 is TGTGCCAGCAGTGAGGGACAGCCGAACTATGGCTACACCTTC. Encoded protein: CASSEGQPNYGYTF.

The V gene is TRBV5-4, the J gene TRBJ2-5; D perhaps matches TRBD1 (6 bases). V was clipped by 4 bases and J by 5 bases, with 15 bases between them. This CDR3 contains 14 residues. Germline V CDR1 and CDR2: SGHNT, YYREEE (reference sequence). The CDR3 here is CASSLGGYGETQYF. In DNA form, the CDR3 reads TGTGCCAGCAGCCTAGGGGGATATGGGGAGACCCAGTACTTC.

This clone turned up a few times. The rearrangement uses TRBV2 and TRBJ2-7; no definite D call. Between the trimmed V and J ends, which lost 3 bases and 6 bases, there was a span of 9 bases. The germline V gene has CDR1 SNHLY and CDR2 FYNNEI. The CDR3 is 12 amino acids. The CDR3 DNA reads TGTGCCAGCAGTGAGACGTCAGGCGAGCAGTACTTC. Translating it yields CASSETSGEQYF.

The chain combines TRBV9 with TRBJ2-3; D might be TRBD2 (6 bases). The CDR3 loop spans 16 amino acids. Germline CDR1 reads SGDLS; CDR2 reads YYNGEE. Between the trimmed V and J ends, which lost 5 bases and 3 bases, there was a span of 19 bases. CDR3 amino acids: CASSGHRGGRTDTQYF. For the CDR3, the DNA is TGTGCCAGCAGTGGACACCGTGGGGGGAGGACAGATACGCAGTATTTT.